The sequence of this TCR beta chain was determined in a study of T cell repertoires in cytomegalovirus infection. TCRdb re-derived calls from the reads in MiXCR, one entry per CDR3 protein. This sample yields 200,000 to 300,000 distinct CDR3 sequences, of which roughly 9% are seen a single time; approximately 15% belongs to the top ten. As for this clonotype: One base away lies a much larger clone, so this may be a sequencing read error.

This receptor was taken from a human donor in good health (CMV status not recorded). Some clones in this sample may be carry-over from other donors' samples. Material for sequencing was PBMCs.

CDR3 sequence (DNA): TGTGCCAGCAGCTTAGATGGGCAGGTTCATAATTCACCCCTCCACTTT. It specifies CASSLDGQVHNSPLHF. The genes are TRBV7-2 and TRBJ1-6; D remains unclear. The V gene lost 1 base and the J gene lost 5 bases, with 12 bases spanning the gap. The CDR3 extends over 16 amino acids. Germline V gene sequence: CDR1 SGHTA, CDR2 FQGNSA.